The clone carrying this T cell receptor beta chain occurred a few times. Antigen unknown. Germline CDR1 reads SGHNT; CDR2 reads YYREEE (reference sequence). The CDR3 sequence is 15 residues long. V was shortened by 0 bases and J by 1 base, with 10 bases between the two germline ends. The data belong to a study of cytomegalovirus exposure and HLA in healthy donors. Whole-study findings and limits: Equally common other TCR beta chains were less clonally expanded than HLA-associated ones, a later analysis found.

The PCR contained 60 Vbeta and 13 Jbeta primers. Sequencing was performed with immunoSEQ multiplex PCR; in TCRdb, only in-frame clones are kept and a portion is missing. The sample has about 220,000 clones, roughly 82% seen once. The sample taken for sequencing was PBMCs. This clonotype originated in a woman between 40 and 55 years old in good health and CMV-seropositive. This sequence joins TRBV5-4 and TRBJ1-1; D is unresolved. The CDR3 loop reads CASSLGELENTEAFF. CDR3 nucleotides: TGTGCCAGCAGCTTGGGAGAATTAGAGAACACTGAAGCTTTCTTT.